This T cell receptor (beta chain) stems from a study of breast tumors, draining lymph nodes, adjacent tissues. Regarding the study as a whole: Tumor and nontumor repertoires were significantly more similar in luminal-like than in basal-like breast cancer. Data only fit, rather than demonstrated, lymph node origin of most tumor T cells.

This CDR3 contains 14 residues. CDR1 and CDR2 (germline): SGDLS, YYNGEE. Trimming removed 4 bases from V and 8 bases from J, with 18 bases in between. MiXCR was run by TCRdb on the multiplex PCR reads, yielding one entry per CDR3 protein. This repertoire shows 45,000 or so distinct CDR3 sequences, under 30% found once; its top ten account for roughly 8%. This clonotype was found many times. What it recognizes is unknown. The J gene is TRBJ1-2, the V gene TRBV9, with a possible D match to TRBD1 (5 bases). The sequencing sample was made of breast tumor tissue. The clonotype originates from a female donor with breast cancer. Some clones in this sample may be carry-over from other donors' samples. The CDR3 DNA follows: TGTGCCAGCAGCCTCCCAGGGAATGCGGTGGGCTACACCTTC. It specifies CASSLPGNAVGYTF.